The rows below give T cell receptor beta chains drawn from one sample of a study of T cells in localized non-small cell lung cancer. Measured with immunoSEQ multiplex PCR; TCRdb has only the in-frame clones, and not every one. The sample shows approximately 64,000 clones, under 90% of them seen only once. Material: peripheral blood, obtained before any cancer treatment. These receptors were obtained from a woman between 40 and 69 years old with stage I lung adenocarcinoma. Both conserved end residues are part of each CDR3. The D gene is left open where the match is weak. Part of the rows lack a size; the others show once, few, many or a class for expanded clones.

>NA|once|TRBV7-9|TRBJ2-2
CASSQKDSEVDGELFF
>TRBD1|once|TRBV29-1|TRBJ1-2
CSVRVRGLNGYTF
>TRBD2|NA|TRBV28|TRBJ2-7
CASAGTSGSGYEQYF
>NA|NA|TRBV5-1|TRBJ2-6
CASSLAGYSGANVLTF
>NA|few|TRBV25-1|TRBJ2-7
CASGEGSSYEQYF
>NA|NA|TRBV5-1|TRBJ2-1
CASSQGGGATYNEQFF
>NA|NA|TRBV6-5|TRBJ1-2
CASSYSAQAYGYTF
>TRBD1|NA|TRBV6-1|TRBJ2-7
CASSEGGQTGAFYEQYF
>NA|NA|TRBV19|TRBJ1-1
CATQRSGGGTEAFF
>NA|NA|TRBV7-8|TRBJ2-7
CASSLEASTYEQYF
>TRBD1|NA|TRBV19|TRBJ1-5
CASTNRGQQPQHF
>TRBD2|NA|TRBV28|TRBJ2-3
CASGTSGIYGADTQYF
>NA|NA|TRBV28|TRBJ1-5
CASSLPGRTQHF
>NA|NA|TRBV12-5|TRBJ1-5
CASGLVERAQHF
>NA|NA|TRBV28|TRBJ1-5
CASSPSGRKPQHF
>TRBD2|NA|TRBV7-8|TRBJ2-3
CASTDSGRGTDTQYF
>NA|NA|TRBV4-2|TRBJ2-7
CASSQESQGTYEQYF
>NA|once|TRBV5-1|TRBJ2-3
CASSLILRAALTDTQYF
>TRBD2|NA|TRBV7-3|TRBJ2-1
CASSLAAGVSYNEQFF
>NA|NA|TRBV5-1|TRBJ2-1
CASSLAGSSYNEQFF
>NA|NA|TRBV9|TRBJ1-1
CASREAGNAGSEAFF
>NA|NA|TRBV14|TRBJ1-2
CASSQGSGRGYTF
>NA|NA|TRBV5-4|TRBJ2-5
CASSLEETQYF